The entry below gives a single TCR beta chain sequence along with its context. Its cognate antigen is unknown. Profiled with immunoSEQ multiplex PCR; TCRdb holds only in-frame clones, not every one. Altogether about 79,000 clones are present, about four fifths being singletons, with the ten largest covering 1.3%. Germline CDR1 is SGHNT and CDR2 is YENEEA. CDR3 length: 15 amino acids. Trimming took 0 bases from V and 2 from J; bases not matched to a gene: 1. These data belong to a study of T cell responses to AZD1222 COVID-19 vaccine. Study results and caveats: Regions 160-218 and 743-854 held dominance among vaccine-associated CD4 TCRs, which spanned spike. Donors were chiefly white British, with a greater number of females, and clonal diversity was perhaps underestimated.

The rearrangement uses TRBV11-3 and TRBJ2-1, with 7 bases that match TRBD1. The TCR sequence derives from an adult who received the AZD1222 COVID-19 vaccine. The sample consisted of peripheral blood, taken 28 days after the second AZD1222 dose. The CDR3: CASSLDRGTYNEQFF. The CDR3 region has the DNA TGTGCCAGCAGCTTAGACAGGGGGACCTACAATGAGCAGTTCTTC.